The present T cell receptor beta chain was sequenced within a study of response to subunit inactivated influenza vaccine. Study-level results: That few new T cells are recruited by each seasonal influenza vaccination was the authors' suggestion.

TCRdb passed the RT-PCR reads through MiXCR, listing each CDR3 protein once. This table has around 850,000 distinct CDR3 sequences, around a sixth appearing once. J gave up 2 bases and V 1 base, and 11 bases lay outside the gene matches. The CDR3 is made up of 18 amino acids. Per the germline V gene, CDR1 is SGHAT and CDR2 is FQDESV (reference sequence). This clonotype was picked up a small number of times. Its target is unknown. This clonotype originated in a man aged 50 to 59 who received an inactivated influenza vaccine. V is TRBV11-1 and J is TRBJ2-1; 7 bases are shared with TRBD2. The source was PBMCs from blood, collected 5 to 6 days after vaccination. CDR3 in amino acids: CASSLVPVGGRPYNEQFF. Written as DNA, the CDR3 is TGTGCCAGCAGCTTAGTCCCGGTTGGCGGGAGACCCTACAATGAGCAGTTCTTC.